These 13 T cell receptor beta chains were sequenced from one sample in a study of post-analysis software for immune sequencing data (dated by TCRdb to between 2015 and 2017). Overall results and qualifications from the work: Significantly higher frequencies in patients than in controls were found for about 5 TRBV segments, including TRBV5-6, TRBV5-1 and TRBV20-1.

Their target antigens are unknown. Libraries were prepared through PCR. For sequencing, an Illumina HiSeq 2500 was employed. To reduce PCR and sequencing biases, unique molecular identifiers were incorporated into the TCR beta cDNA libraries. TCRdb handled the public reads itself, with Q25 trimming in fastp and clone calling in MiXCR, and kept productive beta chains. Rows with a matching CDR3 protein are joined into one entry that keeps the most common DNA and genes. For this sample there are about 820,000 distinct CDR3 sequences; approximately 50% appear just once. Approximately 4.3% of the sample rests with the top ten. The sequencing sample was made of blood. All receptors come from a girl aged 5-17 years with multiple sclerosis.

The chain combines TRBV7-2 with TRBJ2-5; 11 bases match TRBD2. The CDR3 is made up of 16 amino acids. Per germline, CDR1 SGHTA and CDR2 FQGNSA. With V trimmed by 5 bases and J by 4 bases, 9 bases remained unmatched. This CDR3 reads CASSPGLAERGETQYF. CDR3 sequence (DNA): TGTGCCAGCAGCCCGGGACTAGCGGAGCGGGGAGAGACCCAGTACTTC.

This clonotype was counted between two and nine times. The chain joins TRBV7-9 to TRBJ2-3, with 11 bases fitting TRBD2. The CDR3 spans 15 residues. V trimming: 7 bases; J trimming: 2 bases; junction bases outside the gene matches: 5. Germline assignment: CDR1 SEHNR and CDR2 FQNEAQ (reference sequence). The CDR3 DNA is TGTGCCAGCAACCAACTAGCGGGGGACACAGATACGCAGTATTTT. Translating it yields CASNQLAGDTDTQYF.

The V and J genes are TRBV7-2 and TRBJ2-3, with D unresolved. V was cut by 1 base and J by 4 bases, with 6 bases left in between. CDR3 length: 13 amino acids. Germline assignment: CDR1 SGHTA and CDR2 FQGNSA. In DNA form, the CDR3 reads TGTGCCAGCAGCTTAGATCTAGCAGATACGCAGTATTTT. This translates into CASSLDLADTQYF.

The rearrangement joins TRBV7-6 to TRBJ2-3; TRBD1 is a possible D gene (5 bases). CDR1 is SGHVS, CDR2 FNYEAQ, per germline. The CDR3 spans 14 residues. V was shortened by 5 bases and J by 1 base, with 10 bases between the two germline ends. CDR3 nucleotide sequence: TGTGCCAGCAGCACTGGACAAGGCACAGATACGCAGTATTTT. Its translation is CASSTGQGTDTQYF.

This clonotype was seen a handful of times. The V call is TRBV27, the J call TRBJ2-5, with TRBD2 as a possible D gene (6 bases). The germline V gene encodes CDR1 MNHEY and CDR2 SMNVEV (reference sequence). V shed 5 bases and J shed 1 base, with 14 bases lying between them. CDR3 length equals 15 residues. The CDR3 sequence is CASSLTGVVQETQYF. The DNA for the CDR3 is TGTGCCAGCAGTCTCACGGGGGTGGTCCAAGAGACCCAGTACTTC.

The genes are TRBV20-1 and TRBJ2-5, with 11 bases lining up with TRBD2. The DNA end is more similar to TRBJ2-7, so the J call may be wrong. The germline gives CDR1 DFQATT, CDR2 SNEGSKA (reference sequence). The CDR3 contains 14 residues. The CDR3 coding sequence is TGCAGTGCTAGCCCACTAGCGGGAGTGTACGAGCAGTACTTC. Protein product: CSASPLAGVYEQYF.

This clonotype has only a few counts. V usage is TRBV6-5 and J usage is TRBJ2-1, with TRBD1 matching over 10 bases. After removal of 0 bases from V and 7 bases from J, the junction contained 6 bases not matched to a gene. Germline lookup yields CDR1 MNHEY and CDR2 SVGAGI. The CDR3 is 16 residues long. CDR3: CASSYSRQGARNEQFF. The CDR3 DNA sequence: TGTGCCAGCAGTTACTCAAGACAGGGGGCGAGAAATGAGCAGTTCTTC.

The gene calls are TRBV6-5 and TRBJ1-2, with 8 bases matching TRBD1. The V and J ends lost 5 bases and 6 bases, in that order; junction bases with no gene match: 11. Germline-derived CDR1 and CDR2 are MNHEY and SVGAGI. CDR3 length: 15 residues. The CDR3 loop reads CASSRHGQGQDGYTF. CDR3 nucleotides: TGTGCCAGCAGTCGCCACGGACAGGGACAAGATGGCTACACCTTC.

The CDR3, as DNA: TGTGCCAGCAGCGCCCCCCAGGGGGCGGACCAGCCCCAGCATTTT. This gives the protein CASSAPQGADQPQHF. The V gene is TRBV7-8, the J gene TRBJ1-5, with TRBD1 matching over 8 bases. The CDR3 is 15 residues long. Trimming cost V 5 bases and J 7 bases; bases outside gene matches: 10. Germline V gives CDR1 SGHVS, CDR2 FQNEAQ. Full variable domain (rest looked up from reference TRBV7-8 and TRBJ1-5): GAGVSQSPRYKVAKRGQDVALRCDPISGHVSLFWYQQALGQGPEFLTYFQNEAQLDKSGLPSDRFFAERPEGSVSTLKIQRTQQEDSAVYLCASSAPQGADQPQHFGDGTRLSIL.

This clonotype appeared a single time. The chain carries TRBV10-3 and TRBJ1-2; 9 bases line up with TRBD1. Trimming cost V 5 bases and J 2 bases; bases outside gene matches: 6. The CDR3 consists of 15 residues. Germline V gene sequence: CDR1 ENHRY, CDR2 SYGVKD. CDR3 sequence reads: CAISPRGTGNYGYTF. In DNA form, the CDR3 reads TGTGCCATCAGTCCTCGAGGGACAGGGAACTATGGCTACACCTTC.

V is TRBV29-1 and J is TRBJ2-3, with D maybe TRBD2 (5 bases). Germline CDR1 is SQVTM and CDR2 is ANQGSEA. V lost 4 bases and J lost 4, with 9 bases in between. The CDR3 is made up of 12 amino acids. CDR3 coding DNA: TGCAGCGTTGTTGGGAGCTCAGATACGCAGTATTTT. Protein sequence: CSVVGSSDTQYF.

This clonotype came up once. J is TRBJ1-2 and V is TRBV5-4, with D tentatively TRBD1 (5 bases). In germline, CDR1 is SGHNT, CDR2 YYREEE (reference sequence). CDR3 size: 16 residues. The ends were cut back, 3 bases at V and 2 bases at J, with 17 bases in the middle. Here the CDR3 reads CASSSPNPGHNYGYTF. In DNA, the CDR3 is TGTGCCAGCAGCTCCCCCAACCCTGGACACAACTATGGCTACACCTTC. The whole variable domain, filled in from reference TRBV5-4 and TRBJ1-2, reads ETGVTQSPTHLIKTRGQQVTLRCSSQSGHNTVSWYQQALGQGPQFIFQYYREEENGRGNFPPRFSGLQFPNYSSELNVNALELDDSALYLCASSSPNPGHNYGYTFGSGTRLTVV.

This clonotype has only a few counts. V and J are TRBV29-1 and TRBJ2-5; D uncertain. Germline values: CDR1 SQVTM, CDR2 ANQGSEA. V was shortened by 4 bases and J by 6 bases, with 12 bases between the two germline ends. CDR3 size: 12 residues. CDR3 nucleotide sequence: TGCAGCGTTGGGGATCCCAGGCAGACCCAGTACTTC. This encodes CSVGDPRQTQYF.